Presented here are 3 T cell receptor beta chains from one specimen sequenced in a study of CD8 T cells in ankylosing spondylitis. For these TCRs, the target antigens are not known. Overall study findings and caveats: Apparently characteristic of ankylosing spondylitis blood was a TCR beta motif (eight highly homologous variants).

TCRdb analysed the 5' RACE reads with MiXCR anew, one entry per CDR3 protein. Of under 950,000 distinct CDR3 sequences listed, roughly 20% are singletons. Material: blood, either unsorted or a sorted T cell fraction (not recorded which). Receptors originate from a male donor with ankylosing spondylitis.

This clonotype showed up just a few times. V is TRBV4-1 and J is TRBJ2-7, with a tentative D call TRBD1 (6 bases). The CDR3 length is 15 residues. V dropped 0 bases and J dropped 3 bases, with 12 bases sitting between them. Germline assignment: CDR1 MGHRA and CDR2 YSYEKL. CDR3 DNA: TGCGCCAGCAGCCAAGAAGGGACAAACTACTACGAGCAGTACTTC. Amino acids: CASSQEGTNYYEQYF.

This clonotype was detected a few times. DNA of the CDR3: TGTGCCAGCAGCATCCAGGGTGGAACTGAAGCTTTCTTT. This encodes CASSIQGGTEAFF. This chain joins TRBV7-3 and TRBJ1-1, with a possible D match to TRBD1 (5 bases). CDR3 length: 13 residues. CDR1 is SGHTA and CDR2 is FQGTGA in the germline V gene. Trimming left V 5 bases short and J 5 bases short, with 12 bases between.

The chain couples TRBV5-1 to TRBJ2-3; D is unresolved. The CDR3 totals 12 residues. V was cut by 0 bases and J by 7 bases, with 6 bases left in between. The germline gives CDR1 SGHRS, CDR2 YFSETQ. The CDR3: CASSLDQNTQYF. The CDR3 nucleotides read TGCGCCAGCAGCTTGGATCAGAATACGCAGTATTTT.